This T cell receptor beta chain was recovered during a study of blood T cell repertoires in COVID-19. Method: immunoSEQ multiplex PCR; TCRdb's copy keeps in-frame clones and lacks some. The sample records about 370,000 clones, 89% being singletons. The ends were cut back, 2 bases at V and 9 bases at J, with 11 bases in the middle. The CDR3 sequence is 13 residues long. Germline V lookup: CDR1 MNHEY, CDR2 SVGAGI. The V call is TRBV6-5, the J call TRBJ1-5; D ambiguous. This receptor was taken from a woman younger than 45 with COVID-19, enrolled during active disease. Specimen: peripheral blood. CDR3 bases: TGTGCCAGCAGTTACCTCAAGCGTGGGCCCCAGCATTTT. This gives the protein CASSYLKRGPQHF.